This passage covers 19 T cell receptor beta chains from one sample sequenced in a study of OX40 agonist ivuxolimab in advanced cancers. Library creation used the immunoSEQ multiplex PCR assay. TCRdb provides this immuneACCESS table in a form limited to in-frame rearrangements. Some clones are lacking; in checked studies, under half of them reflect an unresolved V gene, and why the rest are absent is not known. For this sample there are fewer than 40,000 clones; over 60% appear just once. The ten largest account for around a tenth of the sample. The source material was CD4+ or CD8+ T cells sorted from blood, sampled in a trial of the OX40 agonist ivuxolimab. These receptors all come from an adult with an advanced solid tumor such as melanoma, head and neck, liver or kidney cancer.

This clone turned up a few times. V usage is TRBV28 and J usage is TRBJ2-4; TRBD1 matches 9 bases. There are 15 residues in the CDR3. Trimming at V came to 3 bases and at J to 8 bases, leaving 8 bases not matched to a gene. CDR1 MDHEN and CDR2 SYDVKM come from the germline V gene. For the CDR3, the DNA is TGTGCCAGCAGTTTTCTGGGACAGGGAGGATACATTCAGTACTTC. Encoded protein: CASSFLGQGGYIQYF.

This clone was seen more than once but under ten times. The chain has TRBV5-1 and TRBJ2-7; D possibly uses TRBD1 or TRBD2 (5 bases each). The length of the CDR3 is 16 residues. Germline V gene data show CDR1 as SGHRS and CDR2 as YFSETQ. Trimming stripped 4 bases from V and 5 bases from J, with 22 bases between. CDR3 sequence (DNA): TGCGCCAGCAGCATAAAAACCGGGACCCTAGGAGACGAGCAGTACTTC. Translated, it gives CASSIKTGTLGDEQYF.

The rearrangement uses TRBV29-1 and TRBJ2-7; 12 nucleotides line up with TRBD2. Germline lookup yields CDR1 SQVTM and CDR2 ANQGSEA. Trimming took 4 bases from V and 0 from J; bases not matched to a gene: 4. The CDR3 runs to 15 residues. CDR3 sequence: CSVGGTSGLSYEQYF. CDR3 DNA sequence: TGCAGCGTTGGAGGGACTAGCGGGCTCTCCTACGAGCAGTACTTC.

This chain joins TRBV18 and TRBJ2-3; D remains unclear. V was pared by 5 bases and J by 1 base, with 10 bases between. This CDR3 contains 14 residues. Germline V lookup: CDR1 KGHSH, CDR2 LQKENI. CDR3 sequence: CASSFDPGTDTQYF. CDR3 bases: TGTGCCAGCTCATTCGACCCGGGCACAGATACGCAGTATTTT.

Written as DNA, the CDR3 is TGCAGTCCGGGGACAGATACGCAGTATTTT. Translated: CSPGTDTQYF. This chain uses TRBV20-1 with TRBJ2-3, with a weak D call TRBD2 (5 bases). Germline CDR1 DFQATT, CDR2 SNEGSKA (reference sequence). V gave up 8 bases and J gave up 3 bases, with 6 bases separating them. The CDR3 covers 10 residues.

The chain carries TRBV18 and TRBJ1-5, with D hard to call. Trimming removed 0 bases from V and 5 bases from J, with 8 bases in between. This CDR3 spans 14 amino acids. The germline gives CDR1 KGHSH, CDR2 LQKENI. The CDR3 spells CASSPPGKDQPQHF. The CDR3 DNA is TGTGCCAGCTCACCACCGGGGAAGGATCAGCCCCAGCATTTT.

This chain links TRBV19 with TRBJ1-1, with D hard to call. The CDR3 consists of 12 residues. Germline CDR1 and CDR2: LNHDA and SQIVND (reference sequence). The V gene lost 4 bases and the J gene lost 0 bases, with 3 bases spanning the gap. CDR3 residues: CASSKVNTEAFF. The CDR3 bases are TGTGCCAGTAGTAAGGTGAACACTGAAGCTTTCTTT.

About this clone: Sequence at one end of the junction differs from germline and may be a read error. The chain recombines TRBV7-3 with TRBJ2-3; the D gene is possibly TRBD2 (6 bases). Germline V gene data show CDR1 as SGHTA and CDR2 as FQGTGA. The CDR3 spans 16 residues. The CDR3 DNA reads TGTGCCGGCAGCGTAGAGGGCGGGGCACGCACAGATACGCAGTATTTT. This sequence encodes CAGSVEGGARTDTQYF.

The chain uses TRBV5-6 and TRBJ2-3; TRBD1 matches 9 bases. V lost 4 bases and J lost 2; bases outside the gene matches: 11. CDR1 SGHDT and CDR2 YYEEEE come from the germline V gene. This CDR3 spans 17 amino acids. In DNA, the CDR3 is TGTGCCAGCAGCAACGCCGGGACAGGGTATTCCACAGATACGCAGTATTTT. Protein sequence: CASSNAGTGYSTDTQYF.

Here the CDR3 reads CSVPKQGSITEAFF. CDR3 in DNA: TGCAGCGTTCCGAAACAGGGGTCCATCACTGAAGCTTTCTTT. This rearrangement joins TRBV29-1 to TRBJ1-1; 7 bases agree with TRBD1. The CDR3 totals 14 residues. Looked up from germline, CDR1 is SQVTM and CDR2 is ANQGSEA. V dropped 5 bases and J dropped 4; count of bases not matched to a gene: 10.

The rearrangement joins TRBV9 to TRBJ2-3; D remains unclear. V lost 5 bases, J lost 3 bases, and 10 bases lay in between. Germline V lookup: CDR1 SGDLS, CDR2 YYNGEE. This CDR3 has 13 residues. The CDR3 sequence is CASRKVGTDTQYF. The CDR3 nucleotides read TGTGCCAGCAGAAAGGTGGGAACAGATACGCAGTATTTT.

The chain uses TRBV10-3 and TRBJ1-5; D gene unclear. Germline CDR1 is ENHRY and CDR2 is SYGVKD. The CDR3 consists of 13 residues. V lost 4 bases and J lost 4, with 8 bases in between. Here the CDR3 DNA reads TGTGCCATCAGTGCGTCGTTAAATCAGCCCCAGCATTTT. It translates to CAISASLNQPQHF.

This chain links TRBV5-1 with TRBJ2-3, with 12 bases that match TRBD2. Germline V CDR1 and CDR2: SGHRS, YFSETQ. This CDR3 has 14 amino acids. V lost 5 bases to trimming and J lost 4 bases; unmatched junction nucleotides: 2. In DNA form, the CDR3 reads TGCGCCAGCAGTCTAGCGGGAGGGTCAGATACGCAGTATTTT. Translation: CASSLAGGSDTQYF.

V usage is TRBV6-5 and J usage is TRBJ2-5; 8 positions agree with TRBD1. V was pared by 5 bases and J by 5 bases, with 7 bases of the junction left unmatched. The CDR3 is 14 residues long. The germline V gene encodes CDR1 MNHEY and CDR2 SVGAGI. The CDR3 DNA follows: TGTGCCAGCAGTCCTGCGACAGGGGAGGAGACCCAGTACTTC. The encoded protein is CASSPATGEETQYF.

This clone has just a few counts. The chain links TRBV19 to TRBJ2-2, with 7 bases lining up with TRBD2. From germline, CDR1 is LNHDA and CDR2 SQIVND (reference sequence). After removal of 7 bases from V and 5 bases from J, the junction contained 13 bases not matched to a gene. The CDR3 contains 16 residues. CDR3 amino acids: CASMGGFGSRTGELFF. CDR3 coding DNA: TGTGCCAGTATGGGGGGGTTTGGAAGCAGGACCGGGGAGCTGTTTTTT.

The CDR3 region has the DNA TGTGCCACCAGCGACGGGAGCACAGATACGCAGTATTTT. Amino acid sequence: CATSDGSTDTQYF. This chain uses TRBV15 with TRBJ2-3; no reliable D call. The germline V and J ends were trimmed by 5 bases and 0 bases, with 6 bases remaining between them. Germline V CDR1 and CDR2: LNHNV, YYDKDF (reference sequence). The CDR3 is 13 amino acids.

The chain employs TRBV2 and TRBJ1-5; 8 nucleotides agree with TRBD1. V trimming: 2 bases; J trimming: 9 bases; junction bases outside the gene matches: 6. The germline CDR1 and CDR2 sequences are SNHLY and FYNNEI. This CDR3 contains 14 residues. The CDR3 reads CASSEPDRVRPQHF. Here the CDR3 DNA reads TGTGCCAGCAGTGAACCGGACAGGGTGCGGCCCCAGCATTTT.

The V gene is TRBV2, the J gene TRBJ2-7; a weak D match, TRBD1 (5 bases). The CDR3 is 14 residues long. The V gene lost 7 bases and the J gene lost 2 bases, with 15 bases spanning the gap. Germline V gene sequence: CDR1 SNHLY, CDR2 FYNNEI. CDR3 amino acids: CASNTVQETYEQYF. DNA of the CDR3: TGTGCCAGCAACACGGTACAGGAGACCTACGAGCAGTACTTC.

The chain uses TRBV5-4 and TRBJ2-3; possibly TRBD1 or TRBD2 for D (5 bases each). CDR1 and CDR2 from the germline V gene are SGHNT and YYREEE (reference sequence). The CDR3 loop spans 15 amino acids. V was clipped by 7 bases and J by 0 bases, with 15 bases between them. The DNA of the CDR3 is TGTGCCAGCGGGGTGAGGGGTAGTAGCACAGATACGCAGTATTTT. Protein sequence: CASGVRGSSTDTQYF.